Each of the 11 T cell receptor beta chains below was sequenced from the same sample in a study of T cell responses to AZD1222 COVID-19 vaccine. Measured with immunoSEQ multiplex PCR; TCRdb has only the in-frame clones, and not every one. Among under 100,000 clones listed, roughly 84% were seen once. The source material was peripheral blood, sampled on day 0 of AZD1222 vaccination. These receptors were taken from an adult in good health.

This clone appeared once. The chain couples TRBV18 to TRBJ1-4, with a tentative D call TRBD1 (6 bases). The V end lost 8 bases, the J end lost 3 bases, and 19 bases lay between the germline ends. The germline V gene encodes CDR1 KGHSH and CDR2 LQKENI. This CDR3 comprises 16 residues. CDR3 region: CASPAAWGAANEKLFF. The DNA for the CDR3 is TGTGCCAGCCCCGCTGCCTGGGGGGCCGCTAATGAAAAACTGTTTTTT.

The chain employs TRBV3-1 (or the pseudogene TRBV3-2) and TRBJ2-1, with D perhaps TRBD2 (6 bases). Germline V gene data show CDR1 as LGHDT and CDR2 as YNNKEL (reference sequence). Trimming pared 4 bases from V and 2 bases from J, leaving 15 bases between. The length of the CDR3 is 16 residues. CDR3 nucleotide sequence: TGTGCCAGCAGCCCCCTCGGGCTAGCGACCTACAATGAGCAGTTCTTC. This sequence encodes CASSPLGLATYNEQFF.

This clone was observed a few times. This chain connects TRBV7-9 to TRBJ1-2, with 7 bases identical to TRBD1. CDR3 length: 12 residues. Germline-derived CDR1 and CDR2 are SEHNR and FQNEAQ (reference sequence). With 5 bases clipped from V and 6 bases from J, the junction kept 3 bases outside the gene matches. The CDR3 spells CASSIGTDGYTF. In nucleotides, the CDR3 is TGTGCCAGCAGCATCGGGACAGATGGCTACACCTTC.

V gene TRBV11-3 combines with J gene TRBJ1-6; possible D gene TRBD1, 5 bases. This CDR3 comprises 15 residues. CDR1 and CDR2 from the germline V gene are SGHNT and YENEEA. The V end lost 5 bases, the J end lost 5 bases, and 13 bases lay between the germline ends. CDR3 sequence reads: CASSHVKGDNSPLHF. CDR3 nucleotide sequence: TGTGCCAGCAGCCACGTCAAAGGGGATAATTCACCCCTCCACTTT.

The rearrangement links TRBV28 to TRBJ1-2, with 7 nucleotides matching TRBD1. Germline loops: CDR1 MDHEN, CDR2 SYDVKM. The V and J ends lost 3 bases and 4 bases, in that order; junction bases with no gene match: 8. The CDR3 runs to 15 residues. This CDR3 reads CASSLTGYTRYGYTF. In DNA form, the CDR3 reads TGTGCCAGCAGTTTGACAGGGTACACTCGCTATGGCTACACCTTC.

The CDR3, as DNA: TGTGCCAGCAGGAACGGGACAGGGGGCTTCCACGAGCAGTACTTC. This translates into CASRNGTGGFHEQYF. This chain joins TRBV3-1 (or the pseudogene TRBV3-2) and TRBJ2-7, with 12 bases matching TRBD1. Germline values: CDR1 LGHDT, CDR2 YNNKEL (reference sequence). Trimming took 6 bases from V and 5 from J; bases not matched to a gene: 8. The CDR3 length is 15 residues.

The chain couples TRBV24-1 to TRBJ2-2, with TRBD1 identical over 10 bases. J gave up 4 bases and V 0 bases, and 13 bases lay outside the gene matches. The germline CDR1 and CDR2 sequences are KGHDR and SFDVKD. CDR3 size: 20 residues. The CDR3, as DNA: TGTGCCACCAGTGATTTGGGGTTTCCCGGGACAGGGGTGCGCACCGGGGAGCTGTTTTTT. Translation: CATSDLGFPGTGVRTGELFF.

This chain uses TRBV15 with TRBJ1-4; the D is unclear. Germline assignment: CDR1 LNHNV and CDR2 YYDKDF (reference sequence). This CDR3 is 11 amino acids long. Deletions cut 5 bases from V and 11 bases from J, with 9 bases between. The chain's CDR3 is CATSVGRKLFF. CDR3 nucleotides: TGTGCCACCAGCGTTGGGAGGAAACTGTTTTTT. The full variable domain, with the rest looked up from reference TRBV15 and TRBJ1-4, is DAMVIQNPRYQVTQFGKPVTLSCSQTLNHNVMYWYQQKSSQAPKLLFHYYDKDFNNEADTPDNFQSRRPNTSFCFLDIRSPGLGDTAMYLCATSVGRKLFFGSGTQLSVL.

The rearrangement links TRBV9 to TRBJ2-7; tentative D call: TRBD2 (6 bases). The CDR3 covers 15 residues. The germline gives CDR1 SGDLS, CDR2 YYNGEE. V was clipped by 0 bases and J by 0 bases, with 10 bases between them. CDR3 residues: CASSVESGPSYEQYF. The DNA for the CDR3 is TGTGCCAGCAGCGTAGAGAGCGGGCCCTCCTACGAGCAGTACTTC.

In this sample, this clone turned up once. V gene TRBV4-1 combines with J gene TRBJ1-4; D is ambiguous. The CDR3 is 15 residues long. Germline V gene sequence: CDR1 MGHRA, CDR2 YSYEKL. V gave up 0 bases and J gave up 5 bases, with 10 bases separating them. CDR3 bases: TGCGCCAGCAGCCAAGAGGGTCCCTGGAATGAAAAACTGTTTTTT. Translated: CASSQEGPWNEKLFF.

The rearrangement uses TRBV30 and TRBJ2-3; D not certain. This CDR3 has 13 residues. Looked up from germline, CDR1 is GTSNPN and CDR2 is SVGIG (reference sequence). The V end lost 1 base, the J end lost 1 base, and 6 bases lay between the germline ends. CDR3 region: CAWSEARTDTQYF. CDR3 nucleotide sequence: TGTGCCTGGAGTGAAGCCCGCACAGATACGCAGTATTTT.